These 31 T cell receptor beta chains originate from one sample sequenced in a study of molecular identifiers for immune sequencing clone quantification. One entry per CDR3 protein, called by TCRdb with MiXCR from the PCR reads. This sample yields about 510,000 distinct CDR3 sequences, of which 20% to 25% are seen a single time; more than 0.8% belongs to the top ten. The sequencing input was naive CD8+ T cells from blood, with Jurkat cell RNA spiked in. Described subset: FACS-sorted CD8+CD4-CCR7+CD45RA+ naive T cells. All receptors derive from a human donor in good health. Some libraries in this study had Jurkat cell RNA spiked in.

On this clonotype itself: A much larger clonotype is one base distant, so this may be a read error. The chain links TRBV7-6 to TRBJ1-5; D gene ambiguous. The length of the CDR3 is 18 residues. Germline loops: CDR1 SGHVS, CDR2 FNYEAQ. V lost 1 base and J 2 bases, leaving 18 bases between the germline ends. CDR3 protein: CASSLDIPKGHGNQPQHF. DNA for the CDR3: TGTGCCAGCAGCTTAGACATCCCAAAAGGGCATGGCAATCAGCCCCAGCATTTT.

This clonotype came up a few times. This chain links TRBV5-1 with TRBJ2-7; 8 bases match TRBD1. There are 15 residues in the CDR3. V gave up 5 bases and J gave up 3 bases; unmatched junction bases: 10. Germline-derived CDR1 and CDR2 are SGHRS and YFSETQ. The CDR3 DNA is TGCGCCAGCAGTTATTATTCCGGGACAGGCTACGAGCAGTACTTC. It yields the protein CASSYYSGTGYEQYF. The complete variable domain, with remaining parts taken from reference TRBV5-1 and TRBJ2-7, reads KAGVTQTPRYLIKTRGQQVTLSCSPISGHRSVSWYQQTPGQGLQFLFEYFSETQRNKGNFPGRFSGRQFSNSRSEMNVSTLELGDSALYLCASSYYSGTGYEQYFGPGTRLTVT.

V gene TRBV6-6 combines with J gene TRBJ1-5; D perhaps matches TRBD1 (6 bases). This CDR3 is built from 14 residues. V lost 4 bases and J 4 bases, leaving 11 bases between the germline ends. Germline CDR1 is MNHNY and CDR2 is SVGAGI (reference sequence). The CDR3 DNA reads TGTGCCAGCAGTTTTAGACAGGATAATCAGCCCCAGCATTTT. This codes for CASSFRQDNQPQHF.

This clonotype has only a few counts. CDR3 DNA: TGTGCCAGCAGCTCGGGACACGGCCTCGAAGCTTTCTTT. Translating it yields CASSSGHGLEAFF. The chain has TRBV11-2 and TRBJ1-1, with D possibly matching TRBD1 (6 bases). Trimming shortened V by 4 bases and J by 8 bases, and 14 bases separated the two germline ends. The CDR3 consists of 13 residues. CDR1 is SGHAT, CDR2 FQNNGV, per germline.

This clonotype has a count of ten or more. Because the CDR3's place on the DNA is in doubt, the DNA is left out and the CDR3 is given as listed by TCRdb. CDR3 loop: CISVPEALGQGRTDTQYF. V gene TRBV7-5 combines with J gene TRBJ2-3; the table's D call, TRBD1, has no DNA check behind it. TRBV7-5 is listed as a pseudogene. The CDR3 adds up to 18 amino acids, both ends counted.

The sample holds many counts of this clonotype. In nucleotides, the CDR3 is TGTGCCAGCAGTGTGGTATGGCGGGACCAAGAGACCCAGTACTTC. It is translated as CASSVVWRDQETQYF. The J gene is TRBJ2-5, the V gene TRBV2; D perhaps matches TRBD2 (5 bases). V lost 4 bases to trimming and J lost 0 bases, with 12 bases between them. The CDR3 runs to 15 residues. Germline lookup yields CDR1 SNHLY and CDR2 FYNNEI.

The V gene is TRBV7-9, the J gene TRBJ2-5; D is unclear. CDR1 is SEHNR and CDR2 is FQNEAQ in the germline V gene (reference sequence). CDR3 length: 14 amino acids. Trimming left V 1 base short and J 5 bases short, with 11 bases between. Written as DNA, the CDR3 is TGTGCCAGCAGCTTAGTGAGGCAAGATGAGACCCAGTACTTC. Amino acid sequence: CASSLVRQDETQYF.

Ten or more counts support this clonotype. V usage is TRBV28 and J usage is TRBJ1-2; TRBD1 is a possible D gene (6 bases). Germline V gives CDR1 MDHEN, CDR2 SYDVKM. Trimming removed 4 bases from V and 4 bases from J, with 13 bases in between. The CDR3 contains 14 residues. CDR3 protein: CASSSLGQVYGYTF. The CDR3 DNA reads TGTGCCAGCAGTTCCCTGGGACAAGTCTATGGCTACACCTTC.

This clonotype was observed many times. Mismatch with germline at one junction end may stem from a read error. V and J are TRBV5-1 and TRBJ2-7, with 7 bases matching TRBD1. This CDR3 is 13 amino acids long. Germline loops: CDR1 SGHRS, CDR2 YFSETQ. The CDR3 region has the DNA TGTGCCAGCAGCTGGGACAGCTCCTACGAGCAGTACTTC. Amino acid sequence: CASSWDSSYEQYF.

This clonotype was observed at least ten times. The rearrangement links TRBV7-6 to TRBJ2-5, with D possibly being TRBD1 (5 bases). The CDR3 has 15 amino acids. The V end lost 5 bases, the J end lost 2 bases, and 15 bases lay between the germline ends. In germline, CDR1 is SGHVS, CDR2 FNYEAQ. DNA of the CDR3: TGTGCCAGCAGCCGCCCACAGGCAAGGCAAGAGACCCAGTACTTC. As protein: CASSRPQARQETQYF.

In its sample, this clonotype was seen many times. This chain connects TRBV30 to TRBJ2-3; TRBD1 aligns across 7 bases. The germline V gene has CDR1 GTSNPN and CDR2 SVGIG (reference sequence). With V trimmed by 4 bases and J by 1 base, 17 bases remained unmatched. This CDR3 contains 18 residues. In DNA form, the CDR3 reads TGTGCCTGGACCAAAATCCTACAGGGGCCAAGGGGCACAGATACGCAGTATTTT. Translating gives CAWTKILQGPRGTDTQYF.

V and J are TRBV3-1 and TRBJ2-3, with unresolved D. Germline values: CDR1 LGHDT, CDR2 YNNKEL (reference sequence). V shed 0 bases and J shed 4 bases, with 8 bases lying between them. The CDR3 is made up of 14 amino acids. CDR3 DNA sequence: TGTGCCAGCAGCCAAGACGGCGTCGCAGATACGCAGTATTTT. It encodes CASSQDGVADTQYF.

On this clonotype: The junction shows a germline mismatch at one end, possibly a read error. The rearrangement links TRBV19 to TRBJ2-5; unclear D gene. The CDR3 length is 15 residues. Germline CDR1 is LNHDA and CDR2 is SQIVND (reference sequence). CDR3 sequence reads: CVSSIDRKSPETQYF. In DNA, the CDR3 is TGTGTCAGTAGTATAGATCGAAAGTCCCCGGAGACCCAGTACTTC.

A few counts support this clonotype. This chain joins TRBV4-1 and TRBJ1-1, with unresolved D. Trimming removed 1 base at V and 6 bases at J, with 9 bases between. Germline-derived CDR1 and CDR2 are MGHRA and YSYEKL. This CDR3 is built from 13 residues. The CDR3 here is CASSQAPRSEAFF. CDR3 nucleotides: TGCGCCAGCAGCCAAGCCCCGAGGTCTGAAGCTTTCTTT.

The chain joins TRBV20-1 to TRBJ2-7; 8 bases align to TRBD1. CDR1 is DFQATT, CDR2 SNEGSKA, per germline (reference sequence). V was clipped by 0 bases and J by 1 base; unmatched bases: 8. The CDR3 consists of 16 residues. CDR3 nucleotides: TGCAGTGCTAGAGATCTGCTAGGACAGGGTTCCTACGAGCAGTACTTC. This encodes CSARDLLGQGSYEQYF.

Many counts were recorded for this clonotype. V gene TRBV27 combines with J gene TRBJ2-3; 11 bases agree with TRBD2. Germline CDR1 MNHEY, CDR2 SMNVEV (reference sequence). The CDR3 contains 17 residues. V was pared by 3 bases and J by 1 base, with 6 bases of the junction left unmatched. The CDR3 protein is CASSFLLAGGGTDTQYF. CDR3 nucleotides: TGTGCCAGCAGTTTCCTTCTAGCGGGAGGCGGCACAGATACGCAGTATTTT.

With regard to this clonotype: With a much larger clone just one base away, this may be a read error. The CDR3 here is CASNSVDRGDTQYF. The CDR3 bases are TGCGCCAGCAACTCAGTTGACAGGGGAGATACGCAGTATTTT. V usage is TRBV5-1 and J usage is TRBJ2-3; 8 bases are a match to TRBD1. Per the germline V gene, CDR1 is SGHRS and CDR2 is YFSETQ. Unmatched junction bases numbered 8, after V lost 6 bases and J lost 5 bases. The CDR3 runs 14 residues.

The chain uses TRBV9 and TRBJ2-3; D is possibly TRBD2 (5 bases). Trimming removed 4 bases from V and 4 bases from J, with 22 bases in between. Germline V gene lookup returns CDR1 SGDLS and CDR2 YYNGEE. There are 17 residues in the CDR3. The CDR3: CASSRPGERRSADTQYF. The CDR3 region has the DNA TGTGCCAGCAGCCGGCCTGGCGAGCGGAGGAGCGCAGATACGCAGTATTTT.

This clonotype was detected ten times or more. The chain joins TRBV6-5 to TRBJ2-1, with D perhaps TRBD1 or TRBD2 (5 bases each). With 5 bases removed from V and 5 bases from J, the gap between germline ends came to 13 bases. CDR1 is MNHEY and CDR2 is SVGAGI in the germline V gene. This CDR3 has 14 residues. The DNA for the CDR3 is TGTGCCAGCAGTATCCCAGGGAGCCACAATGAGCAGTTCTTC. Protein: CASSIPGSHNEQFF.

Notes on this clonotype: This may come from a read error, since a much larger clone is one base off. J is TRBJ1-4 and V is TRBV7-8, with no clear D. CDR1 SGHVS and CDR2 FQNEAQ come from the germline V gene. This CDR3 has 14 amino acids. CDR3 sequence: CASGLRWYNEKLFF. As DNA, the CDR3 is TGTGCCAGCGGCTTAAGGTGGTATAATGAAAAACTGTTTTTT.

The CDR3 DNA sequence: TGCGCCAGCAGCCAAGGAGTCGGGTCTACTTACAGCTCCTACGAGCAGTACTTC. Protein product: CASSQGVGSTYSSYEQYF. The chain is built from TRBV4-3 and TRBJ2-7, with no clear D. Germline V gene lookup returns CDR1 LGHNA and CDR2 YSLEER. This CDR3 is 18 amino acids long. Trimming cost V 1 base and J 0 bases, with 19 bases left between them.

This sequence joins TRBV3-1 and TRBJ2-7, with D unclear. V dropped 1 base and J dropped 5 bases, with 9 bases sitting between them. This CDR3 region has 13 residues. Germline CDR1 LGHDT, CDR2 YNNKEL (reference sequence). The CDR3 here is CASSQVGDHEQYF. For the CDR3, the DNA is TGTGCCAGCAGCCAAGTAGGAGACCACGAGCAGTACTTC.

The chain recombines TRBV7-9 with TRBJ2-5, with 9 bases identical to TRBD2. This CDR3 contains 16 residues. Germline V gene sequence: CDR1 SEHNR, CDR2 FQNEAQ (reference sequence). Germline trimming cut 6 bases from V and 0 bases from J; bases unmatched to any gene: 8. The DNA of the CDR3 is TGTGCCAGCAGAAGGCTAGCGGGAAGGGACCAAGAGACCCAGTACTTC. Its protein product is CASRRLAGRDQETQYF.

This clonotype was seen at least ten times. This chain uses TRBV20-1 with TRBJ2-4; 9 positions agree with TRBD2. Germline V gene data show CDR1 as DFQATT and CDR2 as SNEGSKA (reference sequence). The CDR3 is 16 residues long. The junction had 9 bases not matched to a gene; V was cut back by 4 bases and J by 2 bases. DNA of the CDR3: TGCAGTGCTATTTTAAGGCGGGGGGGCCCCAAAAACATTCAGTACTTC. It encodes CSAILRRGGPKNIQYF.

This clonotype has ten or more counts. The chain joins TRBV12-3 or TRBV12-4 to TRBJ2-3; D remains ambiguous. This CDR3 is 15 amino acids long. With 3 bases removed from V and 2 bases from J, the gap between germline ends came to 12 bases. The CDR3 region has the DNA TGTGCCAGCAGTTTGGCCCCTCTACTCACAGATACGCAGTATTTT. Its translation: CASSLAPLLTDTQYF.

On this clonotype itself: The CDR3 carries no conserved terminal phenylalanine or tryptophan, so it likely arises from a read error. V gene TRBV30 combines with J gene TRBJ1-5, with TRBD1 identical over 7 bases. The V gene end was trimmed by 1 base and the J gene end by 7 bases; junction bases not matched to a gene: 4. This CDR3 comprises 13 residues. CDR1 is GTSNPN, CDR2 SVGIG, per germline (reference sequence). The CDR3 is CAWSEQGRQPQHY. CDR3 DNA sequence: TGTGCCTGGAGTGAACAGGGGAGACAGCCCCAGCATTAT.

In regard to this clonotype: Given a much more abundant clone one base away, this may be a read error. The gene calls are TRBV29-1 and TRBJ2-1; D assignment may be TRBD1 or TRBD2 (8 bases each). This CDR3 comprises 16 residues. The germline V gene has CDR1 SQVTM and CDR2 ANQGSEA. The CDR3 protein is CSVEKLAGTGGNEQLF. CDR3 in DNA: TGCAGCGTTGAGAAATTAGCGGGGACAGGTGGCAATGAGCAGCTCTTC.

The CDR3 sequence: CASSSKPTGVGANVLTF. CDR3 bases: TGTGCCAGCAGTTCAAAACCCACAGGGGTCGGGGCCAACGTCCTGACTTTC. The chain combines TRBV6-2 or TRBV6-3 with TRBJ2-6, with TRBD1 matching over 7 bases. The CDR3 consists of 17 residues. With 4 bases clipped from V and 4 bases from J, the junction kept 10 bases outside the gene matches. Germline V gene data show CDR1 as MNHEY and CDR2 as SVGEGT.

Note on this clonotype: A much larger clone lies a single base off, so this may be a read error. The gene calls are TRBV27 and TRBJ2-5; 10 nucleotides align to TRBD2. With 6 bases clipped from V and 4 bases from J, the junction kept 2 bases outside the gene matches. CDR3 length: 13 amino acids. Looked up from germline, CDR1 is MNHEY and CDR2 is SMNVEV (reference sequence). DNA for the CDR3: TGTGCCAGCAGCCTAGCGGGAGCAGAGACCCAGTACTTC. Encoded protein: CASSLAGAETQYF.

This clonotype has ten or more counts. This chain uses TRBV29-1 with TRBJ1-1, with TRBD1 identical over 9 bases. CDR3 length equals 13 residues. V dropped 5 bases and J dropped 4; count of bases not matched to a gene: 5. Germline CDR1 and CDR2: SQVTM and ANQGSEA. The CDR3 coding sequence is TGCAGCGTTCCCCACAGGGGGCTCACTGAAGCTTTCTTT. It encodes CSVPHRGLTEAFF. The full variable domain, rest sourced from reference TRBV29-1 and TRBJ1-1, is SAVISQKPSRDICQRGTSLTIQCQVDSQVTMMFWYRQQPGQSLTLIATANQGSEATYESGFVIDKFPISRPNLTFSTLTVSNMSPEDSSIYLCSVPHRGLTEAFFGQGTRLTVV.

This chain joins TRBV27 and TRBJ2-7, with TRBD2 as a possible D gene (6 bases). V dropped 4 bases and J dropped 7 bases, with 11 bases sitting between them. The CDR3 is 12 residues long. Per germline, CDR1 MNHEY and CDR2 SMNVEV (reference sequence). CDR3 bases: TGTGCCAGCAGTTATATCCGGGGGGAGCAGTACTTC. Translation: CASSYIRGEQYF.